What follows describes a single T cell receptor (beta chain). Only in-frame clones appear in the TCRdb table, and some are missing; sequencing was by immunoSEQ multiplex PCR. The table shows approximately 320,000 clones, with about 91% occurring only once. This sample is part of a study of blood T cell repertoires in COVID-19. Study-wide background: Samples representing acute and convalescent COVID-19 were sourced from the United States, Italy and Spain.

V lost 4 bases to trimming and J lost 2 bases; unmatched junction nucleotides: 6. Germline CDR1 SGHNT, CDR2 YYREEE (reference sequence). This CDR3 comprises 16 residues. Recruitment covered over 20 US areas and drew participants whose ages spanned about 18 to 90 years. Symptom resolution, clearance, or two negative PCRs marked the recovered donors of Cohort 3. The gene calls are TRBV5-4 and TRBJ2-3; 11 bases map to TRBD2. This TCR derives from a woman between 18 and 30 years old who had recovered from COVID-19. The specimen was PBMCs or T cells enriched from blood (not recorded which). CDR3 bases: TGTGCCAGCAGCATAAAACTAGCGGGGGCCACAGATACGCAGTATTTT. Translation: CASSIKLAGATDTQYF.